The 31 T cell receptor beta chains below all came from one sample that was sequenced in a study of T cell responses to AZD1222 COVID-19 vaccine. The method was immunoSEQ multiplex PCR; TCRdb's version includes in-frame clones alone and lacks a portion of them. The table records approximately 200,000 clones, 94% of them present only once. The sample was peripheral blood, taken 28 days after the second dose of the MenACWY control vaccine. The receptors were gathered from an adult who received the MenACWY meningococcal vaccine as a control.

The chain links TRBV23-1 to TRBJ2-1, with a tentative D call TRBD2 (6 bases). TRBV23-1 qualifies as an ORF whose function is uncertain. The CDR3 has 15 residues. V lost 3 bases and J 11 bases, leaving 20 bases between the germline ends. The CDR3 sequence is CASSHHSPAGLQQFF. Written as DNA, the CDR3 is TGCGCCAGCAGTCACCATTCTCCGGCGGGACTCCAGCAGTTCTTC.

The gene calls are TRBV4-1 and TRBJ2-5; D may be TRBD1 (6 bases). Per germline, CDR1 MGHRA and CDR2 YSYEKL. Trimming took 1 base from V and 3 from J, leaving 18 bases between them. The CDR3 is 17 amino acids. The CDR3 here is CASSQGAPGHEKETQYF. CDR3 DNA sequence: TGCGCCAGCAGCCAAGGAGCTCCGGGACACGAAAAAGAGACCCAGTACTTC.

The V gene is TRBV28, the J gene TRBJ2-3; TRBD1 aligns across 9 bases. CDR1 is MDHEN and CDR2 is SYDVKM in the germline V gene. Trimming took 5 bases from V and 2 from J; bases not matched to a gene: 2. The CDR3 is 14 amino acids. In DNA form, the CDR3 reads TGTGCCAGCAGTGGGACAGGGAACACAGATACGCAGTATTTT. Encoded protein: CASSGTGNTDTQYF.

This chain's CDR3 is CASNMGGEGYTF. The CDR3 DNA reads TGTGCCAGCAACATGGGAGGGGAAGGCTACACCTTC. The chain is built from TRBV28 and TRBJ1-2; D perhaps matches TRBD1 (5 bases). Trimming shortened V by 7 bases and J by 8 bases, and 14 bases separated the two germline ends. Germline CDR1 reads MDHEN; CDR2 reads SYDVKM. The CDR3 has 12 residues.

The chain joins TRBV7-9 to TRBJ2-3; D is uncertain. V lost 1 base and J 2 bases, leaving 10 bases between the germline ends. Germline lookup yields CDR1 SEHNR and CDR2 FQNEAQ (reference sequence). The CDR3 spans 15 residues. In nucleotides, the CDR3 is TGTGCCAGCAGCTTAGTGGGCTCCCTCACAGATACGCAGTATTTT. This gives the protein CASSLVGSLTDTQYF.

J is TRBJ1-6 and V is TRBV5-8; D gene uncertain. CDR3 length: 14 residues. The germline V gene has CDR1 SGHTS and CDR2 YDEGEE. Trimming cost V 0 bases and J 7 bases, with 8 bases left between them. CDR3 sequence: CASSLDGTNSPLHF. CDR3 DNA sequence: TGTGCCAGCAGCTTGGACGGTACGAATTCACCCCTCCACTTT.

V usage is TRBV29-1 and J usage is TRBJ2-5, with TRBD2 matching over 9 bases. This CDR3 spans 14 amino acids. J gave up 5 bases and V 6 bases, and 10 bases lay outside the gene matches. From germline, CDR1 is SQVTM and CDR2 ANQGSEA. CDR3 sequence (DNA): TGCAGCGTATCCCCAGCGGGGGGTGGGGAGACCCAGTACTTC. Amino acids: CSVSPAGGGETQYF. The variable domain in full, with the rest retrieved from reference TRBV29-1 and TRBJ2-5, is SAVISQKPSRDICQRGTSLTIQCQVDSQVTMMFWYRQQPGQSLTLIATANQGSEATYESGFVIDKFPISRPNLTFSTLTVSNMSPEDSSIYLCSVSPAGGGETQYFGPGTRLLVL.

The chain is built from TRBV30 and TRBJ2-3; D gene uncertain. The germline V and J ends were trimmed by 2 bases and 6 bases, with 9 bases remaining between them. The CDR3 is 12 residues long. Germline CDR1 is GTSNPN and CDR2 is SVGIG (reference sequence). The CDR3 sequence: CAWSPPRDTQYF. The DNA of the CDR3 is TGTGCCTGGAGTCCTCCAAGGGATACGCAGTATTTT.

On this clone: The germline gene is not matched at one end of the junction; a read error may be the cause. The chain carries TRBV7-2 and TRBJ2-2; TRBD1 matches at 10 bases. Germline assignment: CDR1 SGHTA and CDR2 FQGNSA. The CDR3 is 16 amino acids. In nucleotides, the CDR3 is TGTGCCAGCAGCTTAGTAGGGTCGACAGGGGGCGGGCAGCTGTTTTTT. Translating it yields CASSLVGSTGGGQLFF.

The chain combines TRBV14 with TRBJ2-1, with 9 bases aligning to TRBD1. J was trimmed by 7 bases and V by 0 bases; bases with no gene match: 7. This CDR3 contains 16 residues. Germline values: CDR1 SGHDN, CDR2 FVKESK. The CDR3 DNA reads as TGTGCCAGCAGCCAAGATAAACAGGGGGCGGGTAATGAGCAGTTCTTC. Translated, it gives CASSQDKQGAGNEQFF. The whole variable domain, filled in from reference TRBV14 and TRBJ2-1, reads EAGVTQFPSHSVIEKGQTVTLRCDPISGHDNLYWYRRVMGKEIKFLLHFVKESKQDESGMPNNRFLAERTGGTYSTLKVQPAELEDSGVYFCASSQDKQGAGNEQFFGPGTRLTVL.

In DNA form, the CDR3 reads TGTGCCAGCAGCCCGCCAACAGGGCCGGAAAAACTGTTTTTT. It encodes CASSPPTGPEKLFF. The V and J genes are TRBV7-9 and TRBJ1-4; D might be TRBD1 (6 bases). Trimming took 5 bases from V and 8 from J, leaving 15 bases between them. The CDR3 runs 14 residues. Germline CDR1 and CDR2: SEHNR and FQNEAQ (reference sequence).

This clone is a singleton in its sample. CDR3 nucleotide sequence: TGTGCCAGCAGCTACGGGGGAGGTGACCCCTCCTACAATGAGCAGTTCTTC. It is translated as CASSYGGGDPSYNEQFF. The rearrangement uses TRBV7-9 and TRBJ2-1, with a possible D match to TRBD2 (6 bases). The CDR3 consists of 17 residues. The V end lost 4 bases, the J end lost 0 bases, and 16 bases lay between the germline ends. From germline, CDR1 is SEHNR and CDR2 FQNEAQ (reference sequence).

As to this clone: The junction shows a germline mismatch at one end, possibly a read error. The rearrangement uses TRBV19 and TRBJ1-5; no firm D call. Germline-derived CDR1 and CDR2 are LNHDA and SQIVND (reference sequence). The CDR3 is 9 amino acids. CDR3 sequence (DNA): TGTGCCAGTAGTAGACCAGGACCCTTT. Amino acids: CASSRPGPF.

This sequence joins TRBV3-1 (or the pseudogene TRBV3-2) and TRBJ2-1, with TRBD2 identical over 7 bases. V shed 1 base, J shed 7 bases, and the junction held 10 bases outside the gene matches. Germline loops: CDR1 LGHDT, CDR2 YNNKEL (reference sequence). The CDR3 covers 16 residues. CDR3: CASSQAPPGGMNEQFF. For the CDR3, the DNA is TGTGCCAGCAGCCAAGCCCCCCCGGGGGGTATGAATGAGCAGTTCTTC.

The V and J genes are TRBV28 and TRBJ2-3, with D unresolved. The germline V gene has CDR1 MDHEN and CDR2 SYDVKM. The CDR3 covers 12 residues. Trimming took off 5 bases at V and 5 bases at J, with 8 bases between the two ends. CDR3 sequence (DNA): TGTGCCAGCAGTAGGCCTATAGATACGCAGTATTTT. This gives the protein CASSRPIDTQYF.

Of note for this clone: The junction does not match germline at one end; this may be a read error. The rearrangement uses TRBV29-1 and TRBJ2-3; D gene ambiguous. This CDR3 is built from 13 residues. Germline CDR1 is SQVTM and CDR2 is ANQGSEA. As DNA, the CDR3 is TGCAGCGGTGAAGGGTCTAGCACAGATACGCAGTATTTT. Translating it yields CSGEGSSTDTQYF.

The chain uses TRBV30 and TRBJ1-1; D is ambiguous. The CDR3 extends over 13 amino acids. Germline V gives CDR1 GTSNPN, CDR2 SVGIG (reference sequence). With 2 bases removed from V and 0 bases from J, the gap between germline ends came to 7 bases. In DNA form, the CDR3 reads TGTGCCTGGAGTCATGGTTTGAACACTGAAGCTTTCTTT. The encoded protein is CAWSHGLNTEAFF. Combining the CDR3 with reference TRBV30 and TRBJ1-1 gives the whole variable domain SQTIHQWPATLVQPVGSPLSLECTVEGTSNPNLYWYRQAAGRGLQLLFYSVGIGQISSEVPQNLSASRPQDRQFILSSKKLLLSDSGFYLCAWSHGLNTEAFFGQGTRLTVV.

This chain uses TRBV7-9 with TRBJ2-1; D not resolved. Trimming cost V 4 bases and J 4 bases, with 14 bases left between them. CDR1 SEHNR and CDR2 FQNEAQ come from the germline V gene (reference sequence). There are 15 residues in the CDR3. The CDR3 reads CASSSPWSMYNEQFF. Written as DNA, the CDR3 is TGTGCCAGCAGCTCCCCGTGGAGTATGTACAATGAGCAGTTCTTC.

The CDR3 spells CASSIGTGIFYEQYF. In DNA, the CDR3 is TGTGCCAGTAGTATAGGGACAGGGATTTTCTACGAGCAGTACTTC. The chain has TRBV19 and TRBJ2-7; 8 nucleotides align to TRBD1. J gave up 3 bases and V 1 base, and 5 bases lay outside the gene matches. The germline V gene encodes CDR1 LNHDA and CDR2 SQIVND (reference sequence). The CDR3 length is 15 residues.

J is TRBJ2-7 and V is TRBV11-2; TRBD2 is a possible D gene (5 bases). The CDR3 is made up of 15 amino acids. With 3 bases removed from V and 0 bases from J, the gap between germline ends came to 12 bases. Germline V lookup: CDR1 SGHAT, CDR2 FQNNGV. CDR3 in amino acids: CASSFGVGSSYEQYF. CDR3 nucleotides: TGTGCCAGCAGCTTCGGCGTAGGGAGCTCCTACGAGCAGTACTTC.

Here the CDR3 DNA reads TGCGCCAGCAGCCAAGATGCGGCACAAGCTAACTATGGCTACACCTTC. Translating gives CASSQDAAQANYGYTF. This chain links TRBV4-1 with TRBJ1-2; D call uncertain. V was cut by 0 bases and J by 0 bases, with 11 bases left in between. The length of the CDR3 is 16 residues. Germline V gene data show CDR1 as MGHRA and CDR2 as YSYEKL.

The CDR3 is CASSEGDRDNSPLHF. The CDR3 nucleotides are TGTGCCAGCAGTGAAGGGGACAGGGATAATTCACCCCTCCACTTT. V gene TRBV6-1 combines with J gene TRBJ1-6; the match to TRBD1 covers 9 bases. The V gene end was trimmed by 1 base and the J gene end by 5 bases; junction bases not matched to a gene: 0. From germline, CDR1 is MNHNS and CDR2 SASEGT. CDR3 length: 15 amino acids.

By sample fraction, this clone is medium-sized. The rearrangement joins TRBV7-9 to TRBJ2-7; tentatively, D is TRBD1 (7 bases). CDR1 and CDR2 (germline): SEHNR, FQNEAQ (reference sequence). CDR3 length: 12 amino acids. V gave up 6 bases and J gave up 3 bases, with 9 bases separating them. The CDR3, as DNA: TGTGCCAGCAGGCAGGGGGGCTACGAGCAGTACTTC. Its translation: CASRQGGYEQYF.

The J gene is TRBJ2-2, the V gene TRBV13; no definite D call. The CDR3 covers 12 residues. Germline V gene sequence: CDR1 PRHDT, CDR2 FYEKMQ (reference sequence). The germline V and J ends were trimmed by 1 base and 3 bases, with 0 bases remaining between them. For the CDR3, the DNA is TGTGCCAGCAGCTTAGACACCGGGGAGCTGTTTTTT. Translated, it gives CASSLDTGELFF.

The rearrangement joins TRBV28 to TRBJ2-7; tentative D call: TRBD2 (6 bases). CDR1 is MDHEN, CDR2 SYDVKM, per germline. This CDR3 comprises 13 residues. The V and J ends lost 3 bases and 2 bases respectively, with 8 bases between them. The CDR3 nucleotides read TGTGCCAGCAGTTTGCGACTAGCCTACGAGCAGTACTTC. This sequence encodes CASSLRLAYEQYF.

This clone was seen just once. The V gene is TRBV19, the J gene TRBJ2-1, with 13 bases lining up with TRBD2. The CDR3 is made up of 16 amino acids. The J segment lost 9 bases and the V segment lost 3 bases, leaving 8 bases of the junction unmatched. CDR1 and CDR2 (germline): LNHDA, SQIVND (reference sequence). CDR3 loop: CASSILSGTSGVEQFF. CDR3 bases: TGTGCCAGTAGTATTCTCTCCGGGACTAGCGGGGTTGAGCAGTTCTTC.

The chain has TRBV7-9 and TRBJ1-6; no firm D call. The CDR3 totals 16 residues. In germline, CDR1 is SEHNR, CDR2 FQNEAQ (reference sequence). Trimming pared 2 bases from V and 6 bases from J, leaving 14 bases between. The CDR3 coding sequence is TGTGCCAGCAGCTTATTCCCCTTACAGTCTAATTCACCCCTCCACTTT. This gives the protein CASSLFPLQSNSPLHF.

This chain links TRBV7-3 with TRBJ2-7; 12 bases map to TRBD1. The CDR3 totals 16 residues. Germline V lookup: CDR1 SGHTA, CDR2 FQGTGA. V trimming: 2 bases; J trimming: 3 bases; junction bases outside the gene matches: 5. The CDR3 region is CASSLSGTGGFYEQYF. DNA for the CDR3: TGTGCCAGCAGCTTATCCGGGACAGGGGGCTTCTACGAGCAGTACTTC.

The chain employs TRBV5-1 and TRBJ1-1; tentatively, D is TRBD1 (5 bases). The CDR3 is 14 residues long. Germline lookup yields CDR1 SGHRS and CDR2 YFSETQ. V was trimmed by 1 base and J by 7 bases, leaving 14 bases between them. CDR3 nucleotide sequence: TGCGCCAGCAGCTTGTTATCCGGGGGGAATGAAGCTTTCTTT. It yields the protein CASSLLSGGNEAFF. Together with reference TRBV5-1 and TRBJ1-1, the CDR3 gives the full variable domain: KAGVTQTPRYLIKTRGQQVTLSCSPISGHRSVSWYQQTPGQGLQFLFEYFSETQRNKGNFPGRFSGRQFSNSRSEMNVSTLELGDSALYLCASSLLSGGNEAFFGQGTRLTVV.

The chain uses TRBV5-1 and TRBJ2-7; 7 nucleotides align to TRBD2. Germline loops: CDR1 SGHRS, CDR2 YFSETQ. The CDR3 consists of 15 residues. The junction had 6 bases not matched to a gene; V was cut back by 0 bases and J by 3 bases. The CDR3 region has the DNA TGCGCCAGCAGCTTGGCAATAGGGGAGGGCTACGAGCAGTACTTC. Protein: CASSLAIGEGYEQYF.

The chain links TRBV7-2 to TRBJ2-5; 8 bases are shared with TRBD2. The CDR3 has 17 residues. Trimming at V came to 5 bases and at J to 2 bases, leaving 13 bases not matched to a gene. Germline assignment: CDR1 SGHTA and CDR2 FQGNSA. The CDR3 reads CASSLYGLALRQETQYF. The CDR3 DNA is TGTGCCAGCAGCCTTTACGGACTAGCATTGAGGCAAGAGACCCAGTACTTC.